This TCR beta chain derives from a study of shared clonotypes between healthy human individuals. General study points: Clonotype sharing levels among donors were expected to vary with sequencing depth. Compared with memory subsets, naive subsets generally had larger estimated richness.

Genomic DNA from each subset was divided evenly over several immunoSEQ plates. TCRdb's table, derived via immunoSEQ multiplex PCR, lists solely in-frame clones and lacks some. The table records hundreds of thousands of clones, about 78% of them present only once. Details on this clone: Its antigen is unidentified.

The TCR was taken from a woman aged 25 to 45 in good health. The sequencing input was memory CD4+ T cells sorted from blood. The sample's subset: CD45RA-negative fraction.

The CDR3: CASRRTSMEGNTIYF. The CDR3 DNA sequence: TGTGCCAGCAGGCGTACAAGCATGGAAGGAAACACCATATATTTT. This chain connects TRBV6-1 to TRBJ1-3, with D unresolved. V was shortened by 6 bases and J by 4 bases, with 16 bases between the two germline ends. Looked up from germline, CDR1 is MNHNS and CDR2 is SASEGT. CDR3 size: 15 residues.